Listed here are 19 T cell receptor beta chains from one sample, sequenced in a study of CD8 T cells in ankylosing spondylitis (dated by TCRdb to the late 2010s). Broader findings and caveats from the paper: Blood from ankylosing spondylitis patients appeared to be characterized by a TCR beta motif composed of several highly homologous amino acid variants.

Antigens for these TCRs are unknown. The library relied on 5' RACE. The sample was run on an Illumina HiSeq 2500. Through fastp at Q25 and MiXCR, TCRdb rebuilt clones from the public reads, retaining in-frame beta chains. Here each entry gathers all rows of one CDR3 protein and keeps the most common genes and DNA. This sample holds 200,000 to 250,000 distinct CDR3 sequences; about 7% were observed only once. The biggest ten clones account for more than 13% of the sample. The specimen sequenced was blood, either unsorted or a sorted T cell fraction (not recorded which). The receptors stem from a male donor with ankylosing spondylitis.

This clonotype showed up many times. The V call is TRBV24-1, the J call TRBJ2-7, with unresolved D. The CDR3 consists of 13 residues. Germline CDR1 KGHDR, CDR2 SFDVKD. Trimming took 4 bases from V and 2 from J, leaving 8 bases between them. The CDR3 loop reads CATSEGGTYEQYF. The CDR3 DNA reads as TGTGCCACCAGTGAGGGCGGCACCTACGAGCAGTACTTC.

In this sample, this clonotype turned up a few times. The chain couples TRBV24-1 to TRBJ2-4; 10 bases are shared with TRBD2. Germline CDR1 reads KGHDR; CDR2 reads SFDVKD. This CDR3 is 21 amino acids long. Trimming at V came to 8 bases and at J to 0 bases, leaving 21 bases not matched to a gene. CDR3 amino acids: CATIYSPGGGLATPAKNIQYF. In DNA form, the CDR3 reads TGTGCCACCATTTATTCGCCGGGCGGGGGACTAGCGACCCCAGCCAAAAACATTCAGTACTTC.

In its sample, this clonotype was seen many times. This chain connects TRBV11-2 to TRBJ1-1, with D unclear. The length of the CDR3 is 14 residues. V was cut by 5 bases and J by 0 bases, with 10 bases left in between. Germline V gene lookup returns CDR1 SGHAT and CDR2 FQNNGV. This chain's CDR3 is CASSIPGLNTEAFF. CDR3 nucleotides: TGTGCCAGCAGCATCCCCGGGCTGAACACTGAAGCTTTCTTT.

This clonotype occurred many times. The chain links TRBV6-1 to TRBJ2-1, with 14 nucleotides matching TRBD2. In germline, CDR1 is MNHNS, CDR2 SASEGT. V lost 6 bases and J lost 7; bases outside the gene matches: 5. The CDR3 is made up of 15 amino acids. The CDR3, as DNA: TGTGCCAGCAGGAGGACTAGCGGGAGGACTAATGAGCAGTTCTTC. The encoded protein is CASRRTSGRTNEQFF.

This clonotype was found many times. The rearrangement joins TRBV12-3 or TRBV12-4 to TRBJ2-2; D gene ambiguous. The CDR3 covers 12 residues. V was clipped by 8 bases and J by 6 bases, with 10 bases between them. CDR3 protein: CASAVGAGELFF. The CDR3 DNA reads TGTGCCAGCGCGGTTGGCGCCGGGGAGCTGTTTTTT.

CDR3 nucleotides: TGTGCCAGCAGCCCGACCCCCGGGACATATGAGGGAGAGCAGTACTTC. Translated, it gives CASSPTPGTYEGEQYF. This chain connects TRBV7-6 to TRBJ2-7, with a tentative D call TRBD1 (6 bases). Trimming cost V 5 bases and J 7 bases, with 24 bases left between them. Per the germline V gene, CDR1 is SGHVS and CDR2 is FNYEAQ. The CDR3 length is 16 residues.

This clonotype was observed at least ten times. The CDR3 DNA sequence: TGTGCCAGCAGTTTAGGTAGCGGAGCTTACAATGAGCAGTTCTTC. Protein: CASSLGSGAYNEQFF. The V gene is TRBV12-3 or TRBV12-4, the J gene TRBJ2-1; possibly TRBD2 for D (6 bases). V dropped 1 base and J dropped 4 bases, with 11 bases sitting between them. The CDR3 length is 15 residues.

This clonotype was picked up many times. CDR3 in DNA: TGTGCCAGCAGCACGACTAGCGGGGGCTACGAGCAGTACTTC. Its protein product is CASSTTSGGYEQYF. V and J are TRBV7-2 and TRBJ2-7; 12 nucleotides agree with TRBD2. The CDR3 loop spans 14 amino acids. Germline CDR1 is SGHTA and CDR2 is FQGNSA. Unmatched junction bases numbered 2, after V lost 5 bases and J lost 3 bases.

This clonotype was recorded at least ten times. This chain links TRBV7-2 with TRBJ2-1, with D possibly called TRBD1 or TRBD2 (5 bases each). This CDR3 spans 16 amino acids. Per the germline V gene, CDR1 is SGHTA and CDR2 is FQGNSA. V was shortened by 4 bases and J by 12 bases, with 25 bases between the two germline ends. This CDR3 is CASSSRASILGSGQFF. The CDR3 nucleotides read TGTGCCAGCAGCTCCAGGGCTAGCATCTTGGGGTCGGGGCAGTTCTTC.

This clonotype was found a few times. The chain has TRBV27 and TRBJ2-2; no clear D. Trimming stripped 6 bases from V and 2 bases from J, with 10 bases between. Germline loops: CDR1 MNHEY, CDR2 SMNVEV (reference sequence). The CDR3 spans 14 residues. The CDR3 coding sequence is TGTGCCAGCAGAACCTTAAAAAACACCGGGGAGCTGTTTTTT. Amino acid sequence: CASRTLKNTGELFF.

The V gene is TRBV29-1, the J gene TRBJ1-1; tentative D call: TRBD1 (5 bases). V gave up 4 bases and J gave up 5 bases, with 14 bases separating them. The CDR3 loop spans 13 amino acids. Germline-derived CDR1 and CDR2 are SQVTM and ANQGSEA. CDR3 region: CSVVGGVRTEAFF. The CDR3 DNA is TGCAGCGTTGTTGGGGGAGTAAGAACTGAAGCTTTCTTT.

The genes are TRBV20-1 and TRBJ2-6; D remains ambiguous. Germline V gene data show CDR1 as DFQATT and CDR2 as SNEGSKA (reference sequence). This CDR3 is built from 16 residues. Trimming took 0 bases from V and 0 from J, leaving 9 bases between them. This CDR3 reads CSARDLYSSGANVLTF. As DNA, the CDR3 is TGCAGTGCTAGAGATCTCTACAGCTCTGGGGCCAACGTCCTGACTTTC.

This clonotype was seen only a few times. The chain recombines TRBV29-1 with TRBJ1-1; D gene ambiguous. CDR1 and CDR2 (germline): SQVTM, ANQGSEA. Trimming took 5 bases from V and 0 from J, leaving 10 bases between them. This CDR3 spans 13 amino acids. CDR3 sequence reads: CSVKDRLNTEAFF. The CDR3, as DNA: TGCAGCGTTAAGGACCGCCTGAACACTGAAGCTTTCTTT.

The rearrangement uses TRBV20-1 and TRBJ2-7, with 12 bases aligning to TRBD2. V was clipped by 3 bases and J by 4 bases; unmatched bases: 1. This CDR3 is built from 13 residues. The germline CDR1 and CDR2 sequences are DFQATT and SNEGSKA (reference sequence). The CDR3 reads CSARTSGGYEQYF. DNA of the CDR3: TGCAGTGCTAGGACTAGCGGGGGTTACGAGCAGTACTTC.

The rearrangement uses TRBV7-9 and TRBJ1-4; D unclear. From germline, CDR1 is SEHNR and CDR2 FQNEAQ (reference sequence). This CDR3 has 16 residues. V was cut by 1 base and J by 0 bases, with 9 bases left in between. As DNA, the CDR3 is TGTGCCAGCAGCTTAGGCGGAGAGGCAACTAATGAAAAACTGTTTTTT. Protein sequence: CASSLGGEATNEKLFF.

The sample holds many counts of this clonotype. The rearrangement uses TRBV7-2 and TRBJ2-7, with TRBD2 matching 9 bases. V was pared by 2 bases and J by 5 bases, with 7 bases of the junction left unmatched. Germline-derived CDR1 and CDR2 are SGHTA and FQGNSA. The CDR3 has 15 amino acids. This CDR3 is CASSLMAGGLHEQYF. Written as DNA, the CDR3 is TGTGCCAGCAGCTTAATGGCGGGAGGGCTCCACGAGCAGTACTTC. The full variable domain, with the rest looked up from reference TRBV7-2 and TRBJ2-7, is GAGVSQSPSNKVTEKGKDVELRCDPISGHTALYWYRQSLGQGLEFLIYFQGNSAPDKSGLPSDRFSAERTGGSVSTLTIQRTQQEDSAVYLCASSLMAGGLHEQYFGPGTRLTVT.

This clonotype was recorded at least ten times. The junction departs from germline at one end; a sequencing error may be responsible. The V gene is TRBV20-1, the J gene TRBJ1-2; D not resolved. The CDR3 runs to 12 residues. The germline CDR1 and CDR2 sequences are DFQATT and SNEGSKA (reference sequence). DNA of the CDR3: TGCAGTGGTAGACGCCCCATTGGGGGCTACACCTTC. Its protein is CSGRRPIGGYTF.

J is TRBJ2-3 and V is TRBV12-3 or TRBV12-4; 9 bases are a match to TRBD2. The CDR3 has 17 amino acids. J lost 0 bases, V lost 4 bases, and 8 bases had no gene match. The CDR3 DNA reads TGTGCCAGCAGTTCCCTTAGACTAGCGGCGAGCACAGATACGCAGTATTTT. Its translation is CASSSLRLAASTDTQYF.

This clonotype was seen many times. The V gene is TRBV29-1, the J gene TRBJ2-7; D gene ambiguous. The CDR3 length is 13 residues. Germline CDR1 reads SQVTM; CDR2 reads ANQGSEA. Trimming left V 6 bases short and J 2 bases short, with 14 bases between. The CDR3 region is CSVDGPGTYEQYF. The CDR3 nucleotides read TGCAGCGTCGATGGACCCGGCACCTACGAGCAGTACTTC.